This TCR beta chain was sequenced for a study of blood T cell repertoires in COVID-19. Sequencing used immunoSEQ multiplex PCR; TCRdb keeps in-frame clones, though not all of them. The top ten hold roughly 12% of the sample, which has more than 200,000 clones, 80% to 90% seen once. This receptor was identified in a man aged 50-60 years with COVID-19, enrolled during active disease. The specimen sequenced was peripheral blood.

The CDR3 is CASSQVLGETGDYGGYTF. The CDR3 DNA is TGCGCCAGCAGCCAAGTCTTGGGCGAGACAGGGGATTATGGTGGCTACACCTTC. The genes are TRBV4-1 and TRBJ1-2; 8 nucleotides agree with TRBD1. V lost 1 base, J lost 7 bases, and 17 bases stayed unmatched. The CDR3 contains 18 residues. Germline V CDR1 and CDR2: MGHRA, YSYEKL.